The rows below give T cell receptor beta chains drawn from one sample of a study of blood T cell repertoires in COVID-19. TCRdb keeps only in-frame clones here, not all; method: immunoSEQ multiplex PCR. Among approximately 150,000 clones, 80% to 90% were seen once, and the ten largest hold 1.7%. Sequenced: peripheral blood. These TCRs come from a woman aged 50 to 60 with acute or convalescent COVID-19. CDR3s include the opening cysteine and the closing phenylalanine or tryptophan.

V: TRBV29-1
CDR3: CSVPQGEASTDTQYF

V: TRBV2
CDR3: CASRETGDQGPLHF

V: TRBV11-2
CDR3: CASSLVGRGAYQETQYF

V: TRBV5-5
CDR3: CASTSLAGGPNEQFF

V: TRBV3-1/TRBV3-2
CDR3: CASSAGLYSNQPQHF

V: TRBV25-1
CDR3: CASSEVLWQGGLHNEQFF

V: TRBV5-1
CDR3: CASSNGQNSYNEQFF

V: TRBV5-6
CDR3: CASSWGPEKLFF

V: TRBV15
CDR3: CATSVAGQGTDTQYF

V: TRBV6-6
CDR3: CASSHHLSRSNEQFF

V: TRBV30
CDR3: CAWSEGDGYTF

V: TRBV11-2
CDR3: CASSVDRAYYNEQFF

V: TRBV9
CDR3: CASSVAVRSSYNEQFF

V: TRBV30
CDR3: CAWSPPEGGYGYTF

V: TRBV15
CDR3: CATSPGQITSLEKLFF

V: TRBV20-1
CDR3: CSASGYGYTF

V: TRBV18
CDR3: CASSPTSGFPYGYTF

V: TRBV9
CDR3: CASSTSGGGDTQYF

V: TRBV20-1
CDR3: CSAAREEQYF

V: TRBV27
CDR3: CASSPPSGGAEELFF

V: TRBV11-1
CDR3: CASSLDSWGRSEAFF

V: TRBV5-4
CDR3: CASSLLQNTEAFF

V: TRBV5-4
CDR3: CASSLDSRYGYTF

V: TRBV5-1
CDR3: CASSTDGNYGYTF